These T cell receptor beta chains were read from a single sample in a study of cytomegalovirus exposure and HLA in healthy donors. TCRdb's table, derived via immunoSEQ multiplex PCR, lists solely in-frame clones and lacks some. Among roughly 110,000 clones, 74% were seen once, and the ten largest hold approximately 1.9%. Material for sequencing was PBMCs. These TCRs come from a human donor in good health. The CDR3 runs from the conserved cysteine through the conserved F or W. The D gene is left open where the match is weak. Size values are once, few and many counts, or a class for expanded clones, and some rows have none.

TRBD2	TRBV28	.	TRBJ2-1	CASSPTSGRLRYEQFF	TGTGCCAGCAGTCCCACTAGCGGGAGGTTGAGGTATGAGCAGTTCTTC
.	TRBV28	few	TRBJ1-5	CASSFRVGPQHF	TGTGCCAGCAGTTTCAGGGTGGGGCCCCAGCATTTT
.	TRBV25-1	.	TRBJ2-7	CASSESVYEQYF	TGTGCCAGCAGTGAATCAGTCTACGAGCAGTACTTC
.	TRBV5-4	few	TRBJ1-5	CASSLSGDNQPQHF	TGTGCCAGCAGCTTATCAGGGGACAATCAGCCCCAGCATTTT
.	TRBV6-5	once	TRBJ2-7	CASSSQGSEQYF	TGTGCCAGCAGTTCGCAGGGCTCCGAGCAGTACTTC
.	TRBV27	few	TRBJ1-6	CASNRGGDSPLHF	TGTGCCAGCAACCGTGGGGGGGATTCACCCCTCCACTTT
.	TRBV7-9	.	TRBJ1-6	CASSLPRVGEAPLHF	TGTGCCAGCAGCTTACCCCGAGTGGGGGAGGCACCCCTCCACTTT
TRBD1	TRBV19	.	TRBJ2-5	CASSMRTGGSETQYF	TGTGCCAGTAGTATGAGGACAGGGGGCTCGGAGACCCAGTACTTC
TRBD1	TRBV27	once	TRBJ2-2	CASSFRQGVTGELFF	TGTGCCAGCAGTTTTCGGCAGGGGGTAACCGGGGAGCTGTTTTTT
.	TRBV19	.	TRBJ1-4	CASSMGRGPYEKLFF	TGTGCCAGTAGTATGGGGCGGGGCCCCTATGAAAAACTGTTTTTT
.	TRBV7-9	.	TRBJ2-7	CASEKASYEQYF	TGTGCCAGCGAAAAAGCCTCCTACGAGCAGTACTTC
.	TRBV12-5	once	TRBJ1-1	CASGITGPMNTEAFF	TGTGCTAGTGGAATTACAGGGCCAATGAACACTGAAGCTTTCTTT
TRBD1	TRBV14	.	TRBJ2-5	CASSLPTGKAQETQYF	TGTGCCAGCAGCCTCCCGACAGGGAAGGCGCAAGAGACCCAGTACTTC
TRBD1	TRBV27	.	TRBJ2-5	CASSSTRPQRGRYQETQYF	TGTGCCAGCAGTTCTACCCGCCCTCAGAGGGGGCGGTATCAAGAGACCCAGTACTTC
.	TRBV29-1	.	TRBJ2-7	CSVSPGSLNGEQYF	TGCAGCGTTTCGCCCGGGTCCCTAAATGGCGAGCAGTACTTC
.	TRBV27	few	TRBJ2-5	CASSVLSTARGTQYF	TGTGCCAGCAGTGTCCTTTCTACGGCCCGCGGGACCCAGTACTTC
.	TRBV7-9	.	TRBJ1-6	CASSFRELNSPLHF	TGTGCCAGCAGCTTCCGGGAACTTAATTCACCCCTCCACTTT
.	TRBV6-1	.	TRBJ1-6	CASSGLDNSPLHF	TGTGCCAGCAGTGGGTTAGATAATTCACCCCTCCACTTT
.	TRBV6-6	.	TRBJ2-3	CASSLQEPDTQYF	TGTGCCAGCAGTTTACAGGAACCAGATACGCAGTATTTT
TRBD2	TRBV5-6	.	TRBJ2-1	CASSLGIAGGPAYNEQFF	TGTGCCAGCAGCTTGGGGATAGCGGGAGGGCCGGCTTACAATGAGCAGTTCTTC
.	TRBV5-1	.	TRBJ2-2	CASSPLGVTGELFF	TGCGCCAGCAGCCCCTTAGGGGTCACCGGGGAGCTGTTTTTT
.	TRBV28	.	TRBJ2-2	CASSLISGLPGELFF	TGTGCCAGCAGTTTGATTAGCGGACTACCCGGGGAGCTGTTTTTT
.	TRBV5-6	.	TRBJ2-5	CASSSELHLEETQYF	TGTGCCAGCAGCTCCGAACTACATCTGGAGGAGACCCAGTACTTC
TRBD1	TRBV6-6	.	TRBJ2-2	CASSPQGAVSTGELFF	TGTGCCAGCAGCCCACAGGGGGCTGTCAGCACCGGGGAGCTGTTTTTT
TRBD2	TRBV7-3	.	TRBJ2-5	CASSSLAGRQETQYF	TGTGCCAGCAGCTCCTTAGCGGGACGCCAAGAGACCCAGTACTTC
.	TRBV7-9	.	TRBJ1-2	CASSSPVGAGRYDYGYTF	TGTGCCAGCAGCTCGCCCGTAGGTGCAGGGCGGTATGACTATGGCTACACCTTC